The next 28 T cell receptor beta chains were all read from a single sample in a study of CD8 T cells in ankylosing spondylitis (dated by TCRdb to about 2017). Libraries were made using 5' RACE. TCRdb lists the instrument as Illumina HiSeq 2500. TCRdb reprocessing: public reads trimmed at Q25 with fastp, clones called with MiXCR, in-frame beta chains kept. Each record represents a unique CDR3 protein, reported with the most common genes and DNA among its rows. Here the sample has roughly 220,000 distinct CDR3 sequences; 15% to 20% occur a single time. Roughly 42% of the sample is taken by the ten largest. The full study reports these points: A TCR beta motif of about 8 highly homologous amino acid variants appeared characteristic of blood from ankylosing spondylitis patients.

What these receptors recognize is not known. The source material was blood, either unsorted or a sorted T cell fraction (not recorded which). The receptor set was obtained from a male donor with ankylosing spondylitis.

The chain links TRBV4-1 to TRBJ2-7, with D possibly TRBD2 on 5 matching bases. Germline loops: CDR1 MGHRA, CDR2 YSYEKL. V was cut by 0 bases and J by 4 bases, with 10 bases left in between. There are 14 residues in the CDR3. The CDR3 DNA sequence: TGCGCCAGCAGCCAAGACGGCCCGGGGTACGAGCAGTACTTC. This sequence encodes CASSQDGPGYEQYF.

The J gene is TRBJ1-2, the V gene TRBV12-3 or TRBV12-4; D gene ambiguous. The CDR3 has 12 residues. V gave up 7 bases and J gave up 4 bases, with 10 bases separating them. The CDR3 nucleotides are TGTGCCAGCAAAAACAATGGCTATGGCTACACCTTC. Translation gives CASKNNGYGYTF.

Worth noting for this clonotype: A much larger clone sits a single nucleotide away, making a read error possible. This sequence joins TRBV4-3 and TRBJ1-3; D remains unclear. Germline V gives CDR1 LGHNA, CDR2 YSLEER. This CDR3 is built from 16 residues. The CDR3 DNA reads TGCACCAGCAGCCAAGATAATTACAACTCTGGAAACACCATATATTTT. Its protein is CTSSQDNYNSGNTIYF.

This clonotype was detected ten times or more. The J gene is TRBJ2-1, the V gene TRBV5-1; TRBD2 matches 10 bases. Germline V CDR1 and CDR2: SGHRS, YFSETQ. Trimming removed 3 bases from V and 4 bases from J; junction bases left unmatched: 7. The length of the CDR3 is 16 residues. CDR3 loop: CASSWVLAGPYNEQFF. CDR3 DNA sequence: TGCGCCAGCAGCTGGGTACTAGCGGGGCCTTACAATGAGCAGTTCTTC.

The rearrangement joins TRBV11-2 to TRBJ2-7; no clear D gene. The germline V gene encodes CDR1 SGHAT and CDR2 FQNNGV. Trimming cost V 0 bases and J 3 bases, with 12 bases left between them. The CDR3 length is 15 residues. The DNA for the CDR3 is TGTGCCAGCAGCTTAGAGGCCTCACTTAGCTACGAGCAGTACTTC. It yields the protein CASSLEASLSYEQYF.

On this clonotype itself: The junction departs from germline at one end; a sequencing error may be responsible. The chain combines TRBV6-1 with TRBJ1-4; no firm D call. Germline CDR1 reads MNHNS; CDR2 reads SASEGT. This CDR3 has 15 amino acids. The CDR3 here is CASSPGPATNEKLFF. CDR3 bases: TGCGCCAGCAGCCCCGGCCCCGCAACTAATGAAAAACTGTTTTTT.

This clonotype appeared many times. The chain recombines TRBV12-3 or TRBV12-4 with TRBJ2-3, with no clear D. Trimming left V 5 bases short and J 0 bases short, with 15 bases between. The CDR3 sequence is 16 residues long. The CDR3 nucleotides are TGTGCCAGCAGTCTATCTGGGTTCTCTAGCACAGATACGCAGTATTTT. It codes for CASSLSGFSSTDTQYF.

This clonotype has at least ten counts. This chain uses TRBV7-8 with TRBJ1-5; 7 bases are shared with TRBD1. This CDR3 is 15 amino acids long. V lost 4 bases to trimming and J lost 6 bases; unmatched junction nucleotides: 9. CDR1 is SGHVS, CDR2 FQNEAQ, per germline. The chain's CDR3 is CASSSRQGPSQPQHF. The CDR3 region has the DNA TGTGCCAGCAGCTCCCGACAGGGTCCGAGTCAGCCCCAGCATTTT.

This clonotype has just a few counts. The CDR3 loop reads CAWSSGLRKLFF. The DNA for the CDR3 is TGTGCCTGGAGTTCTGGGCTTCGGAAACTGTTTTTT. The J gene is TRBJ1-4, the V gene TRBV30; D gene ambiguous. Germline-derived CDR1 and CDR2 are GTSNPN and SVGIG (reference sequence). V dropped 2 bases and J dropped 11 bases, with 12 bases sitting between them. The CDR3 is 12 amino acids.

This sequence joins TRBV5-1 and TRBJ2-7; perhaps TRBD2 as D (6 bases). The CDR3 extends over 13 amino acids. Germline V CDR1 and CDR2: SGHRS, YFSETQ. Trimming removed 3 bases at V and 5 bases at J, with 12 bases between. CDR3 nucleotides: TGCGCCAGCAGCTGGAGGGGCGGGGACGAGCAGTACTTC. Translation: CASSWRGGDEQYF.

This chain uses TRBV29-1 with TRBJ1-2; no definite D call. From germline, CDR1 is SQVTM and CDR2 ANQGSEA. Trimming stripped 3 bases from V and 5 bases from J, with 19 bases between. This CDR3 is built from 15 residues. CDR3 nucleotide sequence: TGCAGCGTTGACGTTTGGGCAGGATCTGGGTATGGCTACACCTTC. Translated, it gives CSVDVWAGSGYGYTF.

The gene calls are TRBV4-3 and TRBJ1-2; a possible D gene is TRBD1 (6 bases). The length of the CDR3 is 17 residues. Trimming stripped 0 bases from V and 4 bases from J, with 18 bases between. In germline, CDR1 is LGHNA, CDR2 YSLEER. The CDR3 DNA follows: TGCGCCAGCAGCCAAGATCGGGAGCTTGGGGGGCTCTATGGCTACACCTTC. This encodes CASSQDRELGGLYGYTF.

V usage is TRBV27 and J usage is TRBJ1-3, with TRBD1 identical over 7 bases. Trimming at V came to 5 bases and at J to 2 bases, leaving 3 bases not matched to a gene. Germline CDR1 MNHEY, CDR2 SMNVEV (reference sequence). The CDR3 loop spans 14 amino acids. CDR3 in DNA: TGTGCCAGCAGTAGTCAGGGGGCTGGAAACACCATATATTTT. Translated, it gives CASSSQGAGNTIYF.

This clonotype appeared a few times. The chain employs TRBV12-3 or TRBV12-4 and TRBJ2-2, with TRBD2 identical over 8 bases. This CDR3 has 16 amino acids. Losses at the gene ends were 4 bases for V and 2 bases for J; bases not matched to a gene: 6. The DNA of the CDR3 is TGTGCCAGCAGTTCTCTAGCGGGCCTAAACACCGGGGAGCTGTTTTTT. This encodes CASSSLAGLNTGELFF.

At least ten counts were recorded for this clonotype. V gene TRBV20-1 combines with J gene TRBJ2-1; D is unclear. CDR1 DFQATT and CDR2 SNEGSKA come from the germline V gene (reference sequence). CDR3 length: 14 amino acids. The germline V and J ends were trimmed by 0 bases and 2 bases, with 8 bases remaining between them. The CDR3 loop reads CSARDQRAYNEQFF. The CDR3 DNA reads as TGCAGTGCTAGAGATCAACGGGCCTACAATGAGCAGTTCTTC.

The chain is built from TRBV4-1 and TRBJ2-3, with D tentatively TRBD1 (7 bases). Germline CDR1 is MGHRA and CDR2 is YSYEKL. Trimming took off 4 bases at V and 2 bases at J, with 10 bases between the two ends. The CDR3 totals 14 residues. CDR3 nucleotides: TGCGCCAGCAGCCCCAGGGGGGCCACAGATACGCAGTATTTT. This gives the protein CASSPRGATDTQYF.

The chain links TRBV27 to TRBJ2-2, with 9 nucleotides matching TRBD1. This CDR3 has 15 residues. In germline, CDR1 is MNHEY, CDR2 SMNVEV (reference sequence). The V segment lost 2 bases and the J segment 5 bases; nucleotides outside the gene matches: 3. The CDR3 loop is CASSLGTGYTGELFF. DNA of the CDR3: TGTGCCAGCAGTTTAGGGACAGGGTATACCGGGGAGCTGTTTTTT.

The CDR3 protein is CSAADGSSSYNEQFF. The CDR3 DNA is TGCAGTGCTGCAGACGGATCGAGCTCCTACAATGAGCAGTTCTTC. The genes are TRBV20-1 and TRBJ2-1, with unresolved D. V gave up 5 bases and J gave up 0 bases, with 14 bases separating them. CDR1 is DFQATT, CDR2 SNEGSKA, per germline (reference sequence). The CDR3 has 15 residues.

This clonotype was counted between two and nine times. The chain carries TRBV7-7 and TRBJ2-1, with a possible D match to TRBD2 (5 bases). The CDR3 contains 16 residues. Trimming removed 1 base from V and 0 bases from J, with 10 bases in between. Germline CDR1 SSHAT, CDR2 FNYEAQ (reference sequence). CDR3 region: CASSLGEGGSYNEQFF. The CDR3 DNA is TGTGCCAGCAGCTTAGGTGAGGGCGGCTCCTACAATGAGCAGTTCTTC.

This clonotype was detected many times. In nucleotides, the CDR3 is TGTGCCAGCAGTTTAGTAGAGACAGATACGCAGTATTTT. This sequence encodes CASSLVETDTQYF. The V call is TRBV12-3 or TRBV12-4, the J call TRBJ2-3; unclear D gene. The CDR3 length is 13 residues. V dropped 1 base and J dropped 3 bases, with 5 bases sitting between them.

The sample holds many counts of this clonotype. This chain joins TRBV4-3 and TRBJ2-7; the D is unclear. The germline gives CDR1 LGHNA, CDR2 YSLEER. V was pared by 0 bases and J by 5 bases, with 14 bases between. This CDR3 has 15 residues. This CDR3 reads CASSQDGRLGNEQYF. In DNA, the CDR3 is TGCGCCAGCAGCCAAGACGGGCGTCTAGGGAACGAGCAGTACTTC.

In this sample, this clonotype turned up many times. This sequence joins TRBV6-2 or TRBV6-3 and TRBJ2-1; 11 bases fit TRBD1. Germline CDR1 MNHEY, CDR2 SVGEGT. V was pared by 4 bases and J by 7 bases, with 6 bases of the junction left unmatched. CDR3 size: 15 residues. The CDR3 loop reads CASSSGQGAANEQFF. CDR3 DNA: TGTGCCAGCAGTTCAGGACAGGGGGCTGCAAATGAGCAGTTCTTC.

The rearrangement uses TRBV7-2 and TRBJ1-5; no reliable D call. V gave up 3 bases and J gave up 9 bases, with 9 bases separating them. Looked up from germline, CDR1 is SGHTA and CDR2 is FQGNSA. The CDR3 is made up of 12 amino acids. The CDR3 coding sequence is TGTGCCAGCAGCTTGGGCGGTCCGCCCCAGCATTTT. It encodes CASSLGGPPQHF. The entire variable domain, with the rest obtained from reference TRBV7-2 and TRBJ1-5, is as follows: GAGVSQSPSNKVTEKGKDVELRCDPISGHTALYWYRQSLGQGLEFLIYFQGNSAPDKSGLPSDRFSAERTGGSVSTLTIQRTQQEDSAVYLCASSLGGPPQHFGDGTRLSIL.

This clonotype was counted between two and nine times. The chain uses TRBV28 and TRBJ1-2; D uncertain. Deletions cut 3 bases from V and 0 bases from J, with 11 bases between. Per germline, CDR1 MDHEN and CDR2 SYDVKM. There are 15 residues in the CDR3. Here the CDR3 DNA reads TGTGCCAGCAGTTTGGGAGTTATAGCTAACTATGGCTACACCTTC. It specifies CASSLGVIANYGYTF.

CDR3 amino acids: CASRETTGGNSGNTIYF. DNA of the CDR3: TGTGCCAGCAGGGAAACGACAGGGGGGAACTCTGGAAACACCATATATTTT. This chain links TRBV7-6 with TRBJ1-3; 9 bases match TRBD1. The germline V gene has CDR1 SGHVS and CDR2 FNYEAQ. Trimming took 6 bases from V and 0 from J; bases not matched to a gene: 9. The CDR3 extends over 17 amino acids.

This clonotype was seen repeatedly, ten times or more. The CDR3 reads CASSLAYNEQFF. CDR3 coding DNA: TGCGCCAGCAGCTTGGCCTACAATGAGCAGTTCTTC. The chain couples TRBV5-1 to TRBJ2-1; D is unresolved. The CDR3 is 12 residues long. Trimming took off 0 bases at V and 2 bases at J, with 0 bases between the two ends. Germline CDR1 SGHRS, CDR2 YFSETQ.

This clonotype was seen repeatedly, ten times or more. V is TRBV29-1 and J is TRBJ2-1; 9 nucleotides align to TRBD2. Trimming removed 1 base from V and 2 bases from J; junction bases left unmatched: 3. The CDR3 is 15 residues long. Looked up from germline, CDR1 is SQVTM and CDR2 is ANQGSEA. The CDR3 loop is CSVEGAGGPYNEQFF. The CDR3 DNA reads TGCAGCGTTGAAGGGGCGGGGGGGCCCTACAATGAGCAGTTCTTC.

This clonotype has at least ten counts. The gene calls are TRBV20-1 and TRBJ2-7, with D possibly TRBD1 on 6 matching bases. Trimming took off 0 bases at V and 5 bases at J, with 14 bases between the two ends. The CDR3 loop spans 14 amino acids. CDR1 DFQATT and CDR2 SNEGSKA come from the germline V gene (reference sequence). CDR3 sequence reads: CSARDLTGYHEQYF. The CDR3, as DNA: TGCAGTGCTAGAGATTTAACAGGGTACCACGAGCAGTACTTC.